This T cell receptor (beta chain) was identified during a study of OX40 agonist ivuxolimab in advanced cancers. About the research overall: People who had prior anti-PD-1, anti-PD-L1 or anti-CTLA-4 therapy could take part, and approximately 44% had some. Study findings and constraints: Clones of CD4+ and CD8+ blood T cells grew by week 6 at doses of 0.1 to 3.0 mg/kg. Expanded clones were, on average, more numerous in CD8+ T cells than in CD4+.

Trimming left V 4 bases short and J 2 bases short, with 18 bases between. CDR1 is SGHTS and CDR2 is YDEGEE in the germline V gene. The CDR3 has 16 residues. Collection of blood occurred at baseline, at cycle 4 day 1, and at cycle 7 day 1. Of note for this clone: Its matching antigen is unknown.

Using immunoSEQ multiplex PCR, the repertoire was profiled, and TCRdb retains in-frame clones only, with some absent. The sample consists of some 21,000 clones, 70% to 85% of them appearing once. This clonotype was sampled from an adult with an advanced solid tumor such as melanoma, head and neck, liver or kidney cancer. The sequencing here drew on CD4+ or CD8+ T cells sorted from blood, taken in a trial of the OX40 agonist ivuxolimab. This rearrangement joins TRBV5-8 to TRBJ1-2; D unclear. The CDR3 bases are TGTGCCAGCAGCCCCCGTGGCATTAGTCGCAACTATGGCTACACCTTC. Its protein product is CASSPRGISRNYGYTF. Full variable domain (rest looked up from reference TRBV5-8 and TRBJ1-2): EAGVTQSPTHLIKTRGQQATLRCSPISGHTSVYWYQQALGLGLQFLLWYDEGEERNRGNFPPRFSGRQFPNYSSELNVNALELEDSALYLCASSPRGISRNYGYTFGSGTRLTVV.